The 30 T cell receptor beta chains below were found in one sample sequenced in a study of human T cells and chemical hapten exposure. TCRdb re-called the RACE reads through MiXCR, storing one row per CDR3 protein. Counted here are tens of thousands of distinct CDR3 sequences, 9.5% to 10% occurring once; the ten biggest clones make up approximately 9.6%. Stated time point: pre-sensitization, week 0. Treatment described: therapeutic diphenylcyclopropenone sensitization with weekly scalp DPC. Unfractionated whole blood yielded the extracted total RNA. Sequencing used whole blood, obtained in connection with sensitization to the hapten diphenylcyclopropenone (DPC). The receptors shown here come from a woman aged 25 to 45 with alopecia areata. Some clones in this sample may be carry-over from other donors' samples.

This clonotype has a handful of counts. The chain joins TRBV29-1 to TRBJ2-3; perhaps TRBD2 as D (5 bases). The V and J ends lost 4 bases and 8 bases respectively, with 13 bases between them. Germline V gives CDR1 SQVTM, CDR2 ANQGSEA. CDR3 length: 12 amino acids. CDR3 region: CSVASRGGTQYF. Here the CDR3 DNA reads TGCAGCGTTGCGTCACGTGGAGGTACGCAGTATTTT.

The chain links TRBV7-6 to TRBJ2-7; TRBD1 or TRBD2 may be the D gene (7 bases each). This CDR3 region has 16 residues. CDR1 is SGHVS, CDR2 FNYEAQ, per germline. Trimming removed 5 bases at V and 0 bases at J, with 17 bases between. The CDR3 DNA reads TGTGCCAGCAGCCCCGAGGGGGCGGGGGCCTCCTACGAGCAGTACTTC. Translated: CASSPEGAGASYEQYF.

As regards this clonotype: With a much larger clone just one base away, this may be a read error. The rearrangement links TRBV7-9 to TRBJ2-7; D unclear. This CDR3 is 11 amino acids long. CDR1 and CDR2 from the germline V gene are SEHNR and FQNEAQ (reference sequence). Trimming left V 5 bases short and J 2 bases short, with 4 bases between. DNA for the CDR3: TGTGCCAGCAGCGCCCCCTACGAGCAGTACTTC. Translated: CASSAPYEQYF.

In this sample, this clonotype turned up a few times. This chain joins TRBV14 and TRBJ2-1, with 11 positions matching TRBD2. The CDR3 length is 15 residues. Per germline, CDR1 SGHDN and CDR2 FVKESK. Trimming took 2 bases from V and 7 from J; bases not matched to a gene: 4. This CDR3 is CASSQLAGGRNEQFF. DNA for the CDR3: TGTGCCAGCAGCCAACTAGCGGGGGGTAGGAATGAGCAGTTCTTC.

This clonotype showed up many times. The V gene is TRBV7-2, the J gene TRBJ2-1; 8 bases match TRBD2. V lost 5 bases to trimming and J lost 2 bases; unmatched junction nucleotides: 11. Per germline, CDR1 SGHTA and CDR2 FQGNSA. The CDR3 extends over 17 amino acids. Here the CDR3 DNA reads TGTGCCAGCAGCCATCAGAGCGGGGGTCCACCCTACAATGAGCAGTTCTTC. It is translated as CASSHQSGGPPYNEQFF.

This clonotype has ten or more counts. The chain couples TRBV3-1 to TRBJ2-7; D is undetermined. V was shortened by 3 bases and J by 6 bases, with 12 bases between the two germline ends. Germline V gene data show CDR1 as LGHDT and CDR2 as YNNKEL (reference sequence). The CDR3 runs to 13 residues. CDR3 residues: CASSHTTDVEQYF. CDR3 nucleotide sequence: TGTGCCAGCAGCCATACGACTGACGTCGAGCAGTACTTC.

As regards this clonotype: Since a much larger clone is just one base distant, this may be a read error. It is likely a read error, because the conserved phenylalanine at the end of the CDR3 is missing. This chain uses TRBV6-2 or TRBV6-3 with TRBJ2-1; D possibly corresponds to TRBD1 (5 bases). Germline V gene sequence: CDR1 MNHEY, CDR2 SVGEGT. The length of the CDR3 is 16 residues. The V gene lost 1 base and the J gene lost 4 bases, with 14 bases spanning the gap. CDR3 sequence reads: CASSYLDTVPYNEQFL. The DNA for the CDR3 is TGTGCCAGCAGTTACTTGGACACCGTGCCTTACAATGAGCAGTTCCTC.

This clonotype was picked up many times. This rearrangement joins TRBV11-1 to TRBJ2-1; D is possibly TRBD1 or TRBD2 (5 bases each). The CDR3 spans 17 residues. The V and J ends lost 1 base and 7 bases respectively, with 20 bases between them. Germline V gives CDR1 SGHAT, CDR2 FQDESV (reference sequence). CDR3 coding DNA: TGTGCCAGCAGCTTAGACGGGGCTTCCAGGATAGGTAATGAGCAGTTCTTC. It codes for CASSLDGASRIGNEQFF.

This clonotype occurred a few times. The chain uses TRBV5-1 and TRBJ2-7, with D perhaps TRBD1 (6 bases). V gave up 1 base and J gave up 3 bases, with 8 bases separating them. The CDR3 is made up of 13 amino acids. Per germline, CDR1 SGHRS and CDR2 YFSETQ. The CDR3 here is CASSLQQGYEQYF. The CDR3 coding sequence is TGCGCCAGCAGCTTGCAACAGGGCTACGAGCAGTACTTC.

The chain employs TRBV20-1 and TRBJ2-5; no clear D gene. V was clipped by 6 bases and J by 4 bases, with 21 bases between them. The CDR3 has 15 residues. Germline CDR1 and CDR2: DFQATT and SNEGSKA (reference sequence). The CDR3 loop reads CSATSHGEAGETQYF. DNA of the CDR3: TGCAGTGCCACATCCCACGGAGAGGCAGGAGAGACCCAGTACTTC.

Ten or more counts support this clonotype. The CDR3 region has the DNA TGTGCCAGCAGCTTGGGAGACAGGCAGACTGAAGCTTTCTTT. Protein: CASSLGDRQTEAFF. This chain links TRBV5-6 with TRBJ1-1, with D possibly matching TRBD1 (6 bases). The CDR3 consists of 14 residues. V was clipped by 0 bases and J by 5 bases, with 11 bases between them. Looked up from germline, CDR1 is SGHDT and CDR2 is YYEEEE. Supplemented by reference TRBV5-6 and TRBJ1-1, the full variable domain reads DAGVTQSPTHLIKTRGQQVTLRCSPKSGHDTVSWYQQALGQGPQFIFQYYEEEERQRGNFPDRFSGHQFPNYSSELNVNALLLGDSALYLCASSLGDRQTEAFFGQGTRLTVV.

This clonotype was recorded many times. The chain links TRBV12-3 or TRBV12-4 to TRBJ1-1; D is possibly TRBD1 (6 bases). The CDR3 is 14 amino acids. Trimming left V 2 bases short and J 4 bases short, with 11 bases between. The CDR3 spells CASSLRGASTEAFF. Here the CDR3 DNA reads TGTGCCAGCAGTTTAAGGGGGGCTAGCACTGAAGCTTTCTTT.

Ten or more counts support this clonotype. The chain is built from TRBV12-3 or TRBV12-4 and TRBJ1-5; D remains unclear. Trimming removed 4 bases from V and 2 bases from J, with 9 bases in between. This CDR3 contains 14 residues. The CDR3 DNA follows: TGTGCCAGCAGTTACCGACCGGGCAATCAGCCCCAGCATTTT. Protein sequence: CASSYRPGNQPQHF.

The chain is built from TRBV6-6 and TRBJ2-3; D might be TRBD2 (6 bases). V lost 6 bases and J 1 base, leaving 8 bases between the germline ends. The CDR3 runs to 13 residues. Germline V gives CDR1 MNHNY, CDR2 SVGAGI (reference sequence). The CDR3 coding sequence is TGTGCCAGCAGCCGCGGGGGCACAGATACGCAGTATTTT. This translates into CASSRGGTDTQYF.

This clonotype showed up just a few times. The V gene is TRBV4-2, the J gene TRBJ2-3; D call uncertain. The CDR3 runs 14 residues. Germline V gives CDR1 LGHNA, CDR2 YNFKEQ. Trimming pared 4 bases from V and 2 bases from J, leaving 10 bases between. The CDR3, as DNA: TGTGCCAGCAGCCCAAAAGGGAACACAGATACGCAGTATTTT. Residues: CASSPKGNTDTQYF.

This chain joins TRBV7-2 and TRBJ1-5; D is possibly TRBD1 (5 bases). The CDR3 runs to 14 residues. Trimming cost V 3 bases and J 4 bases, with 10 bases left between them. Germline CDR1 and CDR2: SGHTA and FQGNSA. The CDR3 is CASSLVQGNQPQHF. The CDR3 DNA reads TGTGCCAGCAGCTTGGTGCAGGGAAATCAGCCCCAGCATTTT.

There are a few counts of this clonotype. This sequence joins TRBV20-1 and TRBJ1-4, with D possibly being TRBD1 (6 bases). This CDR3 region has 16 residues. Trimming cost V 0 bases and J 0 bases, with 11 bases left between them. CDR1 and CDR2 (germline): DFQATT, SNEGSKA (reference sequence). CDR3 bases: TGCAGTGCTAGAGAACGGGGGGCTGCAACTAATGAAAAACTGTTTTTT. Its protein product is CSARERGAATNEKLFF.

This clonotype was found a few times. The chain carries TRBV11-3 and TRBJ2-2, with TRBD1 identical over 7 bases. The CDR3 covers 16 residues. V shed 1 base and J 2 bases; nucleotides not matched to a gene: 4. The germline CDR1 and CDR2 sequences are SGHNT and YENEEA. The chain's CDR3 is CASSLAGTVNTGELFF. The DNA of the CDR3 is TGTGCCAGCAGCTTAGCCGGGACAGTTAACACCGGGGAGCTGTTTTTT.

This clonotype was counted between two and nine times. The rearrangement uses TRBV4-2 and TRBJ2-5, with D uncertain. Trimming took off 1 base at V and 5 bases at J, with 17 bases between the two ends. Germline loops: CDR1 LGHNA, CDR2 YNFKEQ. The CDR3 is 16 residues long. The CDR3 DNA follows: TGTGCCAGCAGCCAAGGGGTCCGGGCCGCCCAGGAGACCCAGTACTTC. This gives the protein CASSQGVRAAQETQYF.

This chain links TRBV6-2 or TRBV6-3 with TRBJ2-1; the D gene is possibly TRBD2 (5 bases). The CDR3 runs to 14 residues. The germline V gene has CDR1 MNHEY and CDR2 SVGEGT. V was cut by 7 bases and J by 4 bases, with 14 bases left in between. The CDR3 coding sequence is TGTGCCAGCACCACCTTCCGGGGATACAATGAGCAGTTCTTC. This gives the protein CASTTFRGYNEQFF.

V usage is TRBV6-5 and J usage is TRBJ1-5; TRBD1 might be the D (5 bases). The V gene lost 5 bases and the J gene lost 9 bases, with 20 bases spanning the gap. This CDR3 has 15 residues. The germline V gene has CDR1 MNHEY and CDR2 SVGAGI. CDR3: CASSPQRGGQWPQHF. DNA for the CDR3: TGTGCCAGCAGTCCCCAGAGGGGAGGGCAGTGGCCCCAGCATTTT.

Many counts were recorded for this clonotype. The chain couples TRBV3-1 to TRBJ2-2, with unresolved D. The V and J ends lost 7 bases and 1 base respectively, with 7 bases between them. Per the germline V gene, CDR1 is LGHDT and CDR2 is YNNKEL (reference sequence). The CDR3 runs 13 residues. The CDR3, as DNA: TGTGCCAGCAAGTCAGGGAACACCGGGGAGCTGTTTTTT. It specifies CASKSGNTGELFF.

This chain links TRBV20-1 with TRBJ2-1, with TRBD2 identical over 12 bases. CDR3 length equals 16 residues. V was clipped by 5 bases and J by 3 bases; unmatched bases: 8. The V gene's germline CDR1 is DFQATT and CDR2 SNEGSKA (reference sequence). CDR3 loop: CSAYTGLAGSYNEQFF. In nucleotides, the CDR3 is TGCAGTGCTTACACGGGACTAGCGGGCAGCTACAATGAGCAGTTCTTC.

This chain links TRBV4-3 with TRBJ2-7, with TRBD2 identical over 9 bases. The germline gives CDR1 LGHNA, CDR2 YSLEER. CDR3 size: 17 residues. The J segment lost 4 bases and the V segment lost 0 bases, leaving 10 bases of the junction unmatched. CDR3 sequence: CASSQDSAGGGVYEQYF. CDR3 coding DNA: TGCGCCAGCAGCCAAGATTCAGCGGGGGGCGGAGTTTACGAGCAGTACTTC.

This clonotype appeared a few times. The V and J genes are TRBV20-1 and TRBJ2-7; a possible D gene is TRBD2 (5 bases). The V end was cut by 6 bases, the J end by 9 bases, with 21 bases between. Germline-derived CDR1 and CDR2 are DFQATT and SNEGSKA (reference sequence). This CDR3 has 13 amino acids. The CDR3 bases are TGCAGTGCCGTCGACACGACTACGAAACGGCAGTACTTC. Its translation is CSAVDTTTKRQYF.

This clonotype has a handful of counts. This chain uses TRBV6-1 with TRBJ2-7; TRBD1 aligns across 9 bases. Germline V gene sequence: CDR1 MNHNS, CDR2 SASEGT. V gave up 2 bases and J gave up 3 bases; unmatched junction bases: 5. CDR3 size: 15 residues. CDR3 protein: CASSEMGTGIYEQYF. Written as DNA, the CDR3 is TGTGCCAGCAGTGAAATGGGGACAGGGATCTACGAGCAGTACTTC.

This clonotype has a handful of counts. This chain connects TRBV28 to TRBJ2-3, with 13 bases identical to TRBD2. The V and J ends lost 6 bases and 0 bases, in that order; junction bases with no gene match: 15. Germline assignment: CDR1 MDHEN and CDR2 SYDVKM. The CDR3 consists of 20 residues. DNA for the CDR3: TGTGCCAGCAGCTTGGACTCGCGACTAGCGGGGGGTCCTAGCACAGATACGCAGTATTTT. Its protein product is CASSLDSRLAGGPSTDTQYF.

This sequence joins TRBV4-2 and TRBJ1-5; TRBD1 is a possible D gene (5 bases). V was clipped by 0 bases and J by 0 bases, with 9 bases between them. This CDR3 comprises 16 residues. The germline V gene encodes CDR1 LGHNA and CDR2 YNFKEQ. The CDR3, as DNA: TGTGCCAGCAGCCAAGAGGTGAGGGGTAGCAATCAGCCCCAGCATTTT. Protein product: CASSQEVRGSNQPQHF.

The J gene is TRBJ1-1, the V gene TRBV5-1; possible D gene TRBD1, 5 bases. CDR1 and CDR2 (germline): SGHRS, YFSETQ. Trimming shortened V by 1 base and J by 0 bases, and 10 bases separated the two germline ends. The length of the CDR3 is 15 residues. CDR3 loop: CASSLRGEMNTEAFF. CDR3 nucleotide sequence: TGCGCCAGCAGCTTGAGGGGCGAGATGAACACTGAAGCTTTCTTT.

This clonotype has just a few counts. The rearrangement joins TRBV5-1 to TRBJ2-5; TRBD2 matches 8 bases. Germline CDR1 and CDR2: SGHRS and YFSETQ. The CDR3 spans 15 residues. V lost 3 bases, J lost 0 bases, and 4 bases stayed unmatched. For the CDR3, the DNA is TGCGCCAGCAGCTCCGGGGGGGGAAACCAAGAGACCCAGTACTTC. Amino acid sequence: CASSSGGGNQETQYF.